This TCR beta chain came from a study of blood T cell repertoires in COVID-19. The assay was immunoSEQ multiplex PCR, and TCRdb's table has in-frame clones only and misses some. In the table there are fewer than 45,000 clones, around four fifths of which are singletons. The CDR3 covers 15 residues. CDR1 is KGHSH, CDR2 LQKENI, per germline. After removal of 6 bases from V and 0 bases from J, the junction contained 4 bases not matched to a gene. This receptor was obtained from a human donor in a cohort sampled during active COVID-19. The rearrangement joins TRBV18 to TRBJ2-1; TRBD2 matches at 8 bases. Sequencing was carried out using peripheral blood. The CDR3 protein is CASSPGLGSYNEQFF. In DNA form, the CDR3 reads TGTGCCAGCTCGCCGGGACTAGGCTCCTACAATGAGCAGTTCTTC.